The entry below describes one TCR beta chain. The data were obtained in a study of T cell changes during pregnancy in multiple sclerosis. The method was immunoSEQ multiplex PCR; TCRdb's version includes in-frame clones alone and lacks a portion of them. The sample comprises 60,000 to 90,000 clones, 92% of which are singletons, and 1.5% to 2% rests with the top ten. The germline V gene has CDR1 GTSNPN and CDR2 SVGIG (reference sequence). The V gene end was trimmed by 2 bases and the J gene end by 5 bases; junction bases not matched to a gene: 6. This CDR3 contains 16 residues. The TCR originated in a female donor in good health, enrolled as a control in a pregnancy study. This sample comprised peripheral blood, obtained in the first trimester of pregnancy. This rearrangement joins TRBV30 to TRBJ2-5, with 15 positions matching TRBD2. CDR3: CAWSSRTSGRGETQYF. CDR3 DNA: TGTGCCTGGAGTTCCCGGACTAGCGGGAGGGGGGAGACCCAGTACTTC.